The sequence of this T cell receptor beta chain was determined in a study of T cells in Graves' hyperthyroidism and ophthalmopathy. Study in general: At the time of initial diagnosis and before any treatment, peripheral blood was collected.

V was cut by 5 bases and J by 0 bases, with 17 bases left in between. Germline CDR1 MNHEY, CDR2 SVGEGT. This CDR3 has 16 residues. Whole-study results and caveats: A model of 13 V-J features distinguished ophthalmopathy from stable hyperthyroidism.

TCR beta CDR3 regions were amplified from RNA transcripts. First-round RT-PCR of the TCR CDR3 relied on the HTBI primer set. TCRdb passed the multiplex PCR reads through MiXCR, listing each CDR3 protein once. The table has over 300,000 distinct CDR3 sequences, more than 11% seen once. The authors deemed Graves' hyperthyroidism stable absent ophthalmopathy progression within 18 months. Cells are PBMCs isolated from 10 ml of fresh blood. This clonotype was counted ten times or more. Its antigen remains unknown. The chain employs TRBV6-2 or TRBV6-3 and TRBJ2-7; tentatively, D is TRBD1 or TRBD2 (5 bases each). The receptor comes from a woman between 55 and 75 years old with Graves' hyperthyroidism. Material: blood. The CDR3 DNA is TGTGCCAGCAGTCTAGGTGCGAGGGGAAGCTCCTACGAGCAGTACTTC. Its protein is CASSLGARGSSYEQYF.